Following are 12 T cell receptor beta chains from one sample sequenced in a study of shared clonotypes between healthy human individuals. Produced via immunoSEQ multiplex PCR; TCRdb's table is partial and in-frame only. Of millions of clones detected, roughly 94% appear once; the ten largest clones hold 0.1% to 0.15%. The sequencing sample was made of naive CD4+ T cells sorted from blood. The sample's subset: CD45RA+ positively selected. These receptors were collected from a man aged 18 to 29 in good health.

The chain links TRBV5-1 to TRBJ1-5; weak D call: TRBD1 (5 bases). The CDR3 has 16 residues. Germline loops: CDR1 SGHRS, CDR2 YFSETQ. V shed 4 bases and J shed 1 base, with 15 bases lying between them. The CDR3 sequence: CASSLSGKASNQPQHF. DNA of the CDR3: TGCGCCAGCAGCCTGTCAGGGAAAGCGAGCAATCAGCCCCAGCATTTT.

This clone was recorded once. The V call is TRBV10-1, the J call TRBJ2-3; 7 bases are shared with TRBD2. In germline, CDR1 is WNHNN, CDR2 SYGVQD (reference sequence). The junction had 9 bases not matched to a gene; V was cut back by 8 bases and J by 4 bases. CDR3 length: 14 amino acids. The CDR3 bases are TGCGCCAGCCCGCCGGGGGGAGGGGCAGATACGCAGTATTTT. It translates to CASPPGGGADTQYF.

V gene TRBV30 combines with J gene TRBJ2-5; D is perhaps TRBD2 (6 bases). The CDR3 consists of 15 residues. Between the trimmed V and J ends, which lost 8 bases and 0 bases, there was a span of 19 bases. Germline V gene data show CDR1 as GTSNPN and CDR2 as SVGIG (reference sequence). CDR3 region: CARKDWRGYQETQYF. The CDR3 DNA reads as TGTGCCCGGAAGGATTGGAGGGGTTACCAAGAGACCCAGTACTTC.

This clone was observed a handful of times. The CDR3 protein is CASSLDTGRDGYTF. DNA of the CDR3: TGCGCCAGCAGCTTGGACACCGGGAGGGATGGCTACACCTTC. The V and J genes are TRBV5-1 and TRBJ1-2; D not certain. This CDR3 is built from 14 residues. Trimming removed 0 bases at V and 6 bases at J, with 12 bases between. CDR1 is SGHRS and CDR2 is YFSETQ in the germline V gene. The complete variable domain, with remaining parts taken from reference TRBV5-1 and TRBJ1-2, reads KAGVTQTPRYLIKTRGQQVTLSCSPISGHRSVSWYQQTPGQGLQFLFEYFSETQRNKGNFPGRFSGRQFSNSRSEMNVSTLELGDSALYLCASSLDTGRDGYTFGSGTRLTVV.

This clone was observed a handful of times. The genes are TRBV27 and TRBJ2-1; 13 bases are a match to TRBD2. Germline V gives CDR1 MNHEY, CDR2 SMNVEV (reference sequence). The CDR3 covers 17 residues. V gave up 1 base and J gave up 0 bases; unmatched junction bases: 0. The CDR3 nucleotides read TGTGCCAGCAGTTTATGGACTAGCGGGAGCTCCTACAATGAGCAGTTCTTC. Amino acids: CASSLWTSGSSYNEQFF.

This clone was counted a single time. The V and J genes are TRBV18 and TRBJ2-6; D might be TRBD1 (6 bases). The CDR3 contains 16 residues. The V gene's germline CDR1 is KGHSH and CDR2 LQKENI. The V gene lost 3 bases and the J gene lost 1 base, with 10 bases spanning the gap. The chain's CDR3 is CASSPLGASGANVLTF. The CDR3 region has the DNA TGTGCCAGCTCACCCTTGGGGGCGTCTGGGGCCAACGTCCTGACTTTC.

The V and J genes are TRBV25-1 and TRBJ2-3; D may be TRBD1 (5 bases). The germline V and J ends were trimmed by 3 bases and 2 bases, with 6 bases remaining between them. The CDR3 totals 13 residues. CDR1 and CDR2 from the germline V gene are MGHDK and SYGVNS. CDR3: CASSDRVTDTQYF. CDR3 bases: TGTGCCAGCAGTGACAGGGTCACAGATACGCAGTATTTT.

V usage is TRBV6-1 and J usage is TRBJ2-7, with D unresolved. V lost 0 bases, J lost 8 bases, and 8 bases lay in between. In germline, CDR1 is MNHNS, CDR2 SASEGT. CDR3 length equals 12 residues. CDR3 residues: CASSEAWEQQYF. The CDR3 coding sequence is TGTGCCAGCAGTGAAGCTTGGGAACAGCAGTACTTC.

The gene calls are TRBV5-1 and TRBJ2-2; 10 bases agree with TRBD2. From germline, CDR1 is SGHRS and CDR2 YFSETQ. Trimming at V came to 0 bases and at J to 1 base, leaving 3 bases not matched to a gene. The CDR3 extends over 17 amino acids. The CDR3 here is CASSLASGSKNTGELFF. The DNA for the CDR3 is TGCGCCAGCAGCTTGGCTAGCGGGAGTAAGAACACCGGGGAGCTGTTTTTT.

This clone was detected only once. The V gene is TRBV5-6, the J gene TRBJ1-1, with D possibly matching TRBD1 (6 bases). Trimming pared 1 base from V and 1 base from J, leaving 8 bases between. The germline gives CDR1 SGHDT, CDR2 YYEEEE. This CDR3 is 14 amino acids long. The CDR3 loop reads CASSLRGPNTEAFF. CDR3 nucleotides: TGTGCCAGCAGCTTGCGGGGGCCGAACACTGAAGCTTTCTTT.

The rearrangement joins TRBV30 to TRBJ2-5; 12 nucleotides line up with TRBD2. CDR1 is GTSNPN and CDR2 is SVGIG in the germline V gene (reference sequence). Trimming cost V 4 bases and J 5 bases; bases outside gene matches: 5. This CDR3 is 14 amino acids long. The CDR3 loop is CAWTSGRASETQYF. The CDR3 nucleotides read TGTGCCTGGACTAGCGGGAGGGCTTCTGAGACCCAGTACTTC.

The CDR3 reads CASSPLIGEREGAFF. CDR3 DNA: TGTGCCAGCTCACCACTCATCGGTGAGCGAGAGGGAGCTTTCTTT. This chain uses TRBV18 with TRBJ1-1; D is undetermined. CDR1 is KGHSH and CDR2 is LQKENI in the germline V gene. The CDR3 sequence is 15 residues long. The V end was cut by 1 base, the J end by 10 bases, with 19 bases between. Full variable domain (rest looked up from reference TRBV18 and TRBJ1-1): NAGVMQNPRHLVRRRGQEARLRCSPMKGHSHVYWYRQLPEEGLKFMVYLQKENIIDESGMPKERFSAEFPKEGPSILRIQQVVRGDSAAYFCASSPLIGEREGAFFGQGTRLTVV.